This T cell receptor beta chain emerged from a study of blood T cells in healthy people across ages. Study outcomes and limitations: Aged donors had fewer naive CD4+ cells and lower diversity than long-lived donors.

V was pared by 4 bases and J by 10 bases, with 20 bases between. Germline V gene sequence: CDR1 SEHNR, CDR2 FQNEAQ (reference sequence). The CDR3 consists of 14 residues. As concerns this clonotype: The antigen is not known.

It was with a sample-barcoded 5' primer and a J-beta primer mix that a second PCR of roughly 6 to 12 cycles was run. TCRdb re-called the 5' RACE reads through MiXCR, storing one row per CDR3 protein. The data contain roughly 650,000 distinct CDR3 sequences, about 30% of them singletons. The sequence derives from a woman aged 80 or older in good health. This chain uses TRBV7-9 with TRBJ2-7, with D tentatively TRBD1 (5 bases). Sample: blood. Here the CDR3 reads CASSSSGLQGFQYF. The CDR3, as DNA: TGTGCCAGCAGCTCGTCCGGGCTGCAGGGTTTTCAGTACTTC.